This TCR beta chain was identified in a study of beta chain features in type 1 diabetes. About this clone itself: Its antigen is unidentified.

All of the isolated RNA was reverse transcribed, so expressed TCRB transcripts were sequenced. Assay used: immunoSEQ multiplex PCR; TCRdb lists only in-frame clones, some missing. The data show 150,000 to 200,000 clones, about 63% seen once. Findings and caveats of the study: More deletions and fewer insertions at VDJ junctions were seen in type 1 diabetes patients. TCRB CDR3s from Type 1 diabetes patients were moderately but significantly shorter in all four CD4+ subsets. HLA influence on TCRB rearrangement stayed unresolved here.

This TCR was sampled from a man younger than 40 with type 1 diabetes. The sample taken for sequencing was naive CD4+ T cells from blood.

DNA for the CDR3: TGCAGCGGGGGACCGGAGGATGGCTACACCTTC. This encodes CSGGPEDGYTF. The chain carries TRBV29-1 and TRBJ1-2, with a weak D call TRBD1 (5 bases). The length of the CDR3 is 11 residues. CDR1 and CDR2 (germline): SQVTM, ANQGSEA. The germline V and J ends were trimmed by 7 bases and 6 bases, with 12 bases remaining between them.